This T cell receptor (beta chain) was retrieved from a study of blood T cell dynamics during melanoma immunotherapy. Study-level background: Metastatic melanoma patients received first-line pembrolizumab or nivolumab plus ipilimumab.

DNA loading was fixed at 350 ng for all bulk PBMC samples. The assay was immunoSEQ multiplex PCR, and TCRdb's table has in-frame clones only and misses some. Of approximately 13,000 clones in the sample, 84% were seen once. Comments on this clone: Its cognate antigen is unknown.

Specified time point: pre-treatment baseline. Study-level points and caveats: Whether repertoire-driving clones were melanoma-specific could not be determined. PBMC repertoires of eventual disease-control patients split at W3 into clonality or diversity gains.

The sample consisted of blood, taken from a patient treated with checkpoint blockade. This receptor was identified in a human donor with melanoma.

CDR3 loop: CASSLWGGRELFF. The CDR3 nucleotides are TGTGCCAGCAGTTTATGGGGGGGCCGGGAACTGTTTTTT. The J gene is TRBJ1-4, the V gene TRBV27; possible D gene TRBD1, 6 bases. CDR3 length: 13 amino acids. V was trimmed by 1 base and J by 12 bases, leaving 12 bases between them. The germline CDR1 and CDR2 sequences are MNHEY and SMNVEV (reference sequence).